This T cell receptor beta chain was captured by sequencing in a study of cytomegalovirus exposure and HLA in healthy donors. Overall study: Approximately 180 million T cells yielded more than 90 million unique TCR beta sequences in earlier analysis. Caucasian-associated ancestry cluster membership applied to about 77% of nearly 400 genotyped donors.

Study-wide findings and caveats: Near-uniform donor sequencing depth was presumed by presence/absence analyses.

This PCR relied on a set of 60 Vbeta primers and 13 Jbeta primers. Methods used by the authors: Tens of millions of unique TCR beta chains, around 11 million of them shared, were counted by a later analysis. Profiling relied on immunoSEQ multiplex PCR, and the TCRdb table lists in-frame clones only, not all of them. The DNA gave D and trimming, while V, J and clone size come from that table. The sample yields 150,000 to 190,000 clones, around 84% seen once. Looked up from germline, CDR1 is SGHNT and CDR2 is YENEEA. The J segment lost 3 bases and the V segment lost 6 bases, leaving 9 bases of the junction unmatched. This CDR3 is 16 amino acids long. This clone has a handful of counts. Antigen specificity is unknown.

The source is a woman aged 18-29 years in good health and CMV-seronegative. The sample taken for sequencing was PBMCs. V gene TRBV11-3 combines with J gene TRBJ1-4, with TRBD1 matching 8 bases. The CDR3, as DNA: TGTGCCAGCAGACTGGACAGGGAAGGGGCTAATGAAAAACTGTTTTTT. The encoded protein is CASRLDREGANEKLFF. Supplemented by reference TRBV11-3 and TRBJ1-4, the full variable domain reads EAGVVQSPRYKIIEKKQPVAFWCNPISGHNTLYWYLQNLGQGPELLIRYENEEAVDDSQLPKDRFSAERLKGVDSTLKIQPAELGDSAVYLCASRLDREGANEKLFFGSGTQLSVL.